The next 7 T cell receptor beta chains were all read from a single sample in a study of T cell responses to AZD1222 COVID-19 vaccine. The protocol was immunoSEQ multiplex PCR, while the TCRdb copy is restricted to in-frame clones and leaves out a portion. The table lists about 160,000 clones, about 90% of them singletons. Sequenced material: peripheral blood, taken on day 0 of AZD1222 vaccination. The receptors were gathered from an adult in good health.

The rearrangement links TRBV3-1 (or the pseudogene TRBV3-2) to TRBJ2-7; the D gene is possibly TRBD1 (6 bases). V gave up 5 bases and J gave up 3 bases, with 20 bases separating them. The CDR3 loop spans 16 amino acids. From germline, CDR1 is LGHDT and CDR2 YNNKEL (reference sequence). CDR3 sequence: CASSYYSGTKIYEQYF. CDR3 coding DNA: TGTGCCAGCAGCTACTACTCTGGGACAAAAATCTACGAGCAGTACTTC.

The count of this clone is one. The J gene is TRBJ2-7, the V gene TRBV11-2; 13 bases map to TRBD2. Germline CDR1 SGHAT, CDR2 FQNNGV. With 5 bases clipped from V and 3 bases from J, the junction kept 4 bases outside the gene matches. This CDR3 is 15 amino acids long. The CDR3, as DNA: TGTGCCAGCAGCCCAGGGACTAGCGGGATCTACGAGCAGTACTTC. Its protein product is CASSPGTSGIYEQYF.

The chain couples TRBV19 to TRBJ1-6, with 7 bases matching TRBD1. The CDR3 has 14 amino acids. CDR1 is LNHDA and CDR2 is SQIVND in the germline V gene (reference sequence). Trimming cost V 5 bases and J 7 bases; bases outside gene matches: 5. The DNA of the CDR3 is TGTGCCAGTAGTGACAGGGTTAGGAATTCACCCCTCCACTTT. Translation gives CASSDRVRNSPLHF.

The rearrangement uses TRBV19 and TRBJ1-4, with 7 bases identical to TRBD1. V lost 4 bases and J lost 5; bases outside the gene matches: 10. The CDR3 spans 16 residues. Germline loops: CDR1 LNHDA, CDR2 SQIVND (reference sequence). CDR3 sequence reads: CASSRDSFPTNEKLFF. As DNA, the CDR3 is TGTGCCAGTAGTAGGGACAGTTTCCCTACCAATGAAAAACTGTTTTTT.

The CDR3 here is CAWSVIGGSYNEQFF. As DNA, the CDR3 is TGTGCCTGGAGCGTAATAGGGGGCTCCTACAATGAGCAGTTCTTC. This sequence joins TRBV30 and TRBJ2-1; perhaps TRBD1 as D (6 bases). The CDR3 covers 15 residues. V was trimmed by 3 bases and J by 0 bases, leaving 12 bases between them. CDR1 GTSNPN and CDR2 SVGIG come from the germline V gene (reference sequence).

The chain employs TRBV30 and TRBJ1-1; D is perhaps TRBD1 (5 bases). The CDR3 length is 14 residues. Trimming cost V 4 bases and J 12 bases, with 24 bases left between them. In germline, CDR1 is GTSNPN, CDR2 SVGIG (reference sequence). CDR3 residues: CAWNLERGGGRTFF. The CDR3 bases are TGTGCCTGGAATTTGGAGAGGGGCGGTGGCAGGACTTTCTTT.

The J gene is TRBJ1-1, the V gene TRBV5-1, with TRBD1 matching 8 bases. The CDR3 sequence is 14 residues long. V dropped 4 bases and J dropped 5; count of bases not matched to a gene: 7. Germline V gene data show CDR1 as SGHRS and CDR2 as YFSETQ. This CDR3 is CASSSGQGGTEAFF. CDR3 in DNA: TGCGCCAGCAGCAGCGGACAGGGTGGAACTGAAGCTTTCTTT.